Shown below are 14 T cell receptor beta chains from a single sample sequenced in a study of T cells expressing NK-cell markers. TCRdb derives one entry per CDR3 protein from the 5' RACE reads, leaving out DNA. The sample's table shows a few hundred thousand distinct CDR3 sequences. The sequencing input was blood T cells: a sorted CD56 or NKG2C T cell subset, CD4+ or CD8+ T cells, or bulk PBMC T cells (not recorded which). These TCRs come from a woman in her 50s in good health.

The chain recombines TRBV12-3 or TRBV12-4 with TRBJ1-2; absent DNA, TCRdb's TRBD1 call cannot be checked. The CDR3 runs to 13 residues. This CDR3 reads CASSLPGQGNYTF.

The CDR3 sequence is CSASPHSTNTEAFF. The chain couples TRBV20-1 to TRBJ1-1. The CDR3 extends over 14 amino acids. The germline V gene has CDR1 DFQATT and CDR2 SNEGSKA (reference sequence).

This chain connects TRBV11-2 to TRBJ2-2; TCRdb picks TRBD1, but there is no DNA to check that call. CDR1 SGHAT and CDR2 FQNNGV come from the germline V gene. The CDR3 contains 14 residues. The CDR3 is CASSQPGGTGELFF.

The CDR3 spells CASSSLLGSGANVLTF. The chain joins TRBV11-2 to TRBJ2-6. CDR3 length: 16 amino acids. CDR1 and CDR2 (germline): SGHAT, FQNNGV.

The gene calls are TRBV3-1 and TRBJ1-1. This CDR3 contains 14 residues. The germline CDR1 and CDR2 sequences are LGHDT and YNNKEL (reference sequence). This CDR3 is CASSQKDGSTEAFF.

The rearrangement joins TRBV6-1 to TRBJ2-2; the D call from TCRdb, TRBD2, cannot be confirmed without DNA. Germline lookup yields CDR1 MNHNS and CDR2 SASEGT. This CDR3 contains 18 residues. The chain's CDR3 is CASSEATSGSANTGELFF.

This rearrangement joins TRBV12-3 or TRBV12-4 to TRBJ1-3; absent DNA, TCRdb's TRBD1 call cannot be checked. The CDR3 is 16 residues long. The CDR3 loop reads CASSLGGFVPGNTIYF.

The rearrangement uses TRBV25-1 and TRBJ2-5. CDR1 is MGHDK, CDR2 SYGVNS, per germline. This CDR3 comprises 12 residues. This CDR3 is CASSEGVETQYF.

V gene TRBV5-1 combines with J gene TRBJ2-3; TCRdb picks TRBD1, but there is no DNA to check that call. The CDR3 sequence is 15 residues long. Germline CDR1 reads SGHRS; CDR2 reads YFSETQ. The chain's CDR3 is CASSLGSTGSDTQYF. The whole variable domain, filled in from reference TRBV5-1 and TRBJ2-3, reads KAGVTQTPRYLIKTRGQQVTLSCSPISGHRSVSWYQQTPGQGLQFLFEYFSETQRNKGNFPGRFSGRQFSNSRSEMNVSTLELGDSALYLCASSLGSTGSDTQYFGPGTRLTVL.

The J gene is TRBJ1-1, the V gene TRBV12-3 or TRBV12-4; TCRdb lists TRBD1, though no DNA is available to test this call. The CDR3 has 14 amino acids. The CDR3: CASLSQGWATEAFF.

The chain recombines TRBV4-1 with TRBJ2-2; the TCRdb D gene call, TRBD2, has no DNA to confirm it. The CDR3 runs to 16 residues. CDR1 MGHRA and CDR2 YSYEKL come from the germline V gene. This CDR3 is CASRGLSGPNTGELFF.

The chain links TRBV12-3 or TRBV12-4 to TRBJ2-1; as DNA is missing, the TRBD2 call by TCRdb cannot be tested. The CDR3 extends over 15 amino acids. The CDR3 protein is CASLGSSGAYNEQFF.

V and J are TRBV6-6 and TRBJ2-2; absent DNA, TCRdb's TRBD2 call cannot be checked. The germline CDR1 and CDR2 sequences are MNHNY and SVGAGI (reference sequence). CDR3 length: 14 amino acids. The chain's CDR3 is CASEFGGETGELFF.

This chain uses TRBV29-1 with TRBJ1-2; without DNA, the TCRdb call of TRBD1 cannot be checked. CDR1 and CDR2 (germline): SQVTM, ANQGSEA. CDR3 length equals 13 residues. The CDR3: CSVRSGIRDGYTF.